Listed here are 15 T cell receptor beta chains from one sample, sequenced in a study of blood T cell repertoires in COVID-19. TCRdb's table, derived via immunoSEQ multiplex PCR, lists solely in-frame clones and lacks some. This table has roughly 200,000 clones, around 80% appearing once. What was sequenced was peripheral blood. Source of these receptors: a woman aged 55-70 years with COVID-19, enrolled during active disease.

The chain employs TRBV2 and TRBJ2-7; 8 positions agree with TRBD2. Germline loops: CDR1 SNHLY, CDR2 FYNNEI. Losses at the gene ends were 0 bases for V and 2 bases for J; bases not matched to a gene: 3. This CDR3 contains 15 residues. CDR3 nucleotides: TGTGCCAGCAGTGAAGCCGGACTAGCCACCTACGAGCAGTACTTC. Its protein product is CASSEAGLATYEQYF.

DNA for the CDR3: TGTGCCAGCTCACCCTCTATCTACGAGCAGTACTTC. Encoded protein: CASSPSIYEQYF. The V and J genes are TRBV18 and TRBJ2-7; D unclear. This CDR3 spans 12 amino acids. The V and J ends lost 3 bases and 3 bases respectively, with 6 bases between them. Looked up from germline, CDR1 is KGHSH and CDR2 is LQKENI.

The CDR3 reads CASRKTGDTGELFF. The CDR3 DNA follows: TGTGCCAGCCGGAAAACAGGGGACACCGGGGAGCTGTTTTTT. The rearrangement uses TRBV6-5 and TRBJ2-2, with TRBD1 matching over 7 bases. Germline assignment: CDR1 MNHEY and CDR2 SVGAGI. The ends lost 8 bases at V and 3 bases at J; junction bases unmatched: 6. The CDR3 has 14 amino acids.

This sequence joins TRBV5-1 and TRBJ1-3; 7 positions match TRBD1. Germline CDR1 and CDR2: SGHRS and YFSETQ. After removal of 1 base from V and 3 bases from J, the junction contained 1 base not matched to a gene. There are 14 residues in the CDR3. For the CDR3, the DNA is TGCGCCAGCAGCTTGACAGGGGTTGGAAACACCATATATTTT. Residues: CASSLTGVGNTIYF.

This clone has ten or more counts. The J gene is TRBJ2-5, the V gene TRBV7-8; 7 bases map to TRBD2. The junction had 8 bases not matched to a gene; V was cut back by 2 bases and J by 5 bases. The germline V gene has CDR1 SGHVS and CDR2 FQNEAQ. The CDR3 is made up of 15 amino acids. As DNA, the CDR3 is TGTGCCAGCAGCTTAAGGCGGGAGAGATGGGAGACCCAGTACTTC. Protein sequence: CASSLRRERWETQYF.

The rearrangement uses TRBV15 and TRBJ2-5; 15 bases map to TRBD2. Germline V gene lookup returns CDR1 LNHNV and CDR2 YYDKDF (reference sequence). V shed 1 base and J 5 bases; nucleotides not matched to a gene: 14. This CDR3 contains 20 residues. In nucleotides, the CDR3 is TGTGCCACCAGCAGAGGGCCAATCGGGACTAGCGGGAGGAGCAGTGAGACCCAGTACTTC. Protein: CATSRGPIGTSGRSSETQYF. Together with reference TRBV15 and TRBJ2-5, the CDR3 gives the full variable domain: DAMVIQNPRYQVTQFGKPVTLSCSQTLNHNVMYWYQQKSSQAPKLLFHYYDKDFNNEADTPDNFQSRRPNTSFCFLDIRSPGLGDTAMYLCATSRGPIGTSGRSSETQYFGPGTRLLVL.

This sequence joins TRBV7-9 and TRBJ2-1; 13 bases line up with TRBD2. CDR1 is SEHNR, CDR2 FQNEAQ, per germline (reference sequence). V lost 4 bases, J lost 7 bases, and 10 bases stayed unmatched. The CDR3 has 17 residues. The CDR3 nucleotides read TGTGCCAGCAGCTCCGCCCCACTAGCGGGAGGGAGTAATGAGCAGTTCTTC. It codes for CASSSAPLAGGSNEQFF.

V and J are TRBV18 and TRBJ2-1; TRBD2 matches 13 bases. From germline, CDR1 is KGHSH and CDR2 LQKENI. The CDR3 contains 16 residues. Trimming removed 6 bases from V and 12 bases from J; junction bases left unmatched: 14. CDR3 loop: CASSQRGLAGQMRQFF. CDR3 nucleotides: TGTGCCAGCTCTCAACGGGGACTAGCGGGACAAATGCGGCAGTTCTTC.

At least ten counts were recorded for this clone. The chain combines TRBV28 with TRBJ1-5; 7 positions agree with TRBD1. After removal of 2 bases from V and 8 bases from J, the junction contained 15 bases not matched to a gene. The CDR3 has 17 residues. Germline-derived CDR1 and CDR2 are MDHEN and SYDVKM. The CDR3 region has the DNA TGTGCCAGCAGTTTAAGGGACAGCCTTAGAGGCTTGGAGCCCCAGCATTTT. This gives the protein CASSLRDSLRGLEPQHF.

This clone was counted a few times. The chain combines TRBV27 with TRBJ1-6, with TRBD1 matching 8 bases. CDR3 length equals 14 residues. Germline CDR1 MNHEY, CDR2 SMNVEV (reference sequence). V lost 8 bases and J lost 6; bases outside the gene matches: 6. The CDR3 region has the DNA TGTGCCAGCGGGGGGGACAGGACTAATTCACCCCTCCACTTT. Protein product: CASGGDRTNSPLHF.

The chain links TRBV6-6 to TRBJ2-1; 8 nucleotides line up with TRBD2. Per the germline V gene, CDR1 is MNHNY and CDR2 is SVGAGI (reference sequence). This CDR3 region has 14 residues. V trimming: 6 bases; J trimming: 2 bases; junction bases outside the gene matches: 3. CDR3 in amino acids: CASSQRGPYNEQFF. The CDR3 coding sequence is TGTGCCAGCAGCCAGCGGGGGCCCTACAATGAGCAGTTCTTC.

CDR3 residues: CASSLGLLNTEAFF. In nucleotides, the CDR3 is TGTGCCAGCAGCTTGGGACTGCTGAACACTGAAGCTTTCTTT. The chain is built from TRBV7-8 and TRBJ1-1, with D perhaps matching TRBD1 (5 bases). Germline V lookup: CDR1 SGHVS, CDR2 FQNEAQ. CDR3 length equals 14 residues. The ends were cut back, 3 bases at V and 0 bases at J, with 8 bases in the middle.

This clone was detected a few times. V is TRBV28 and J is TRBJ2-3; D possibly corresponds to TRBD1 (5 bases). Looked up from germline, CDR1 is MDHEN and CDR2 is SYDVKM. The CDR3 contains 17 residues. V shed 3 bases and J shed 5 bases, with 21 bases lying between them. The CDR3 loop reads CASSFPPSLRQGDTQYF. CDR3 in DNA: TGTGCCAGCAGTTTTCCCCCATCCCTTCGCCAGGGAGATACGCAGTATTTT.

The chain uses TRBV5-1 and TRBJ2-5; TRBD1 might be the D (5 bases). The CDR3 is made up of 13 amino acids. Trimming took off 4 bases at V and 5 bases at J, with 12 bases between the two ends. Germline V lookup: CDR1 SGHRS, CDR2 YFSETQ. CDR3 DNA sequence: TGCGCCAGCAGCGTAGGGGTATGGGAGACCCAGTACTTC. Its protein is CASSVGVWETQYF. Complete variable domain (other parts from reference TRBV5-1 and TRBJ2-5): KAGVTQTPRYLIKTRGQQVTLSCSPISGHRSVSWYQQTPGQGLQFLFEYFSETQRNKGNFPGRFSGRQFSNSRSEMNVSTLELGDSALYLCASSVGVWETQYFGPGTRLLVL.

The rearrangement joins TRBV2 to TRBJ2-2, with 9 bases fitting TRBD2. V lost 6 bases, J lost 7 bases, and 9 bases stayed unmatched. This CDR3 has 15 amino acids. Germline V gene lookup returns CDR1 SNHLY and CDR2 FYNNEI. CDR3 bases: TGTGCCAGCAGCCTCAAGCGGGAGGCGAGCGGGGAGCTGTTTTTT. Amino acid sequence: CASSLKREASGELFF.